Below are 32 T cell receptor beta chains sequenced from a single sample in a study of blood T cell repertoires in COVID-19. Clones were read by immunoSEQ multiplex PCR, and TCRdb kept only the in-frame ones, dropping some. The sample includes roughly 260,000 clones, about 88% of them seen just once. The sequencing input was peripheral blood. The receptors derive from a man in his sixties who had recovered from COVID-19.

The rearrangement links TRBV6-2 or TRBV6-3 to TRBJ2-3, with TRBD1 matching over 7 bases. CDR1 is MNHEY and CDR2 is SVGEGT in the germline V gene. Trimming cost V 5 bases and J 1 base; bases outside gene matches: 6. CDR3 size: 15 residues. The DNA of the CDR3 is TGTGCCAGCAGTCGACAGGGCCCTGGCACAGATACGCAGTATTTT. This sequence encodes CASSRQGPGTDTQYF.

This rearrangement joins TRBV9 to TRBJ2-7; TRBD2 might be the D (6 bases). CDR1 is SGDLS and CDR2 is YYNGEE in the germline V gene. Trimming left V 2 bases short and J 3 bases short, with 21 bases between. The CDR3 has 17 amino acids. The CDR3, as DNA: TGTGCCAGCAGCGTCTACCCAACGGGGGAGAAATACTACGAGCAGTACTTC. Protein product: CASSVYPTGEKYYEQYF.

This sequence joins TRBV7-8 and TRBJ2-1; 7 bases are shared with TRBD1. The J segment lost 11 bases and the V segment lost 1 base, leaving 2 bases of the junction unmatched. Looked up from germline, CDR1 is SGHVS and CDR2 is FQNEAQ. The CDR3 length is 12 residues. In DNA form, the CDR3 reads TGTGCCAGCAGCTTAGGACAGGGCAAGCAGTTCTTC. Translated, it gives CASSLGQGKQFF.

This chain joins TRBV7-6 and TRBJ2-2, with D hard to call. The CDR3 has 13 amino acids. The V gene's germline CDR1 is SGHVS and CDR2 FNYEAQ. Trimming took 2 bases from V and 5 from J, leaving 6 bases between them. CDR3 DNA sequence: TGTGCCAGCAGCTTAAGCGATACCGGGGAGCTGTTTTTT. Encoded protein: CASSLSDTGELFF. Using reference TRBV7-6 and TRBJ2-2 for the parts outside the CDR3, the full variable domain is GAGVSQSPRYKVTKRGQDVALRCDPISGHVSLYWYRQALGQGPEFLTYFNYEAQQDKSGLPNDRFSAERPEGSISTLTIQRTEQRDSAMYRCASSLSDTGELFFGEGSRLTVL.

This chain uses TRBV19 with TRBJ1-1; no clear D. Per the germline V gene, CDR1 is LNHDA and CDR2 is SQIVND (reference sequence). Trimming pared 1 base from V and 3 bases from J, leaving 18 bases between. This CDR3 is built from 17 residues. Here the CDR3 reads CASSIGFSEGTDTEAFF. The DNA for the CDR3 is TGTGCCAGTAGTATAGGATTTAGCGAGGGAACGGACACTGAAGCTTTCTTT.

The genes are TRBV6-4 and TRBJ1-6, with 9 bases fitting TRBD1. The CDR3 runs 15 residues. Germline assignment: CDR1 MRHNA and CDR2 SNTAGT. J lost 5 bases, V lost 5 bases, and 4 bases had no gene match. This chain's CDR3 is CASSPGTGNNSPLHF. The CDR3 DNA reads TGTGCCAGCAGTCCCGGGACAGGGAATAATTCACCCCTCCACTTT.

The chain employs TRBV5-1 and TRBJ2-3; 9 bases align to TRBD1. The CDR3 extends over 15 amino acids. The germline CDR1 and CDR2 sequences are SGHRS and YFSETQ. J lost 2 bases, V lost 4 bases, and 5 bases had no gene match. CDR3 nucleotides: TGCGCCAGCAGCCTACAGGGGGCGATCACAGATACGCAGTATTTT. The encoded protein is CASSLQGAITDTQYF.

The rearrangement links TRBV7-3 to TRBJ2-1; tentative D call: TRBD1 (5 bases). CDR3 size: 15 residues. V gave up 1 base and J gave up 4 bases, with 11 bases separating them. Germline CDR1 is SGHTA and CDR2 is FQGTGA. This CDR3 reads CASSLSLAGYNEQFF. The CDR3 coding sequence is TGTGCCAGCAGCTTAAGTCTGGCAGGGTACAATGAGCAGTTCTTC. The full variable domain, rest sourced from reference TRBV7-3 and TRBJ2-1, is GAGVSQTPSNKVTEKGKYVELRCDPISGHTALYWYRQSLGQGPEFLIYFQGTGAADDSGLPNDRFFAVRPEGSVSTLKIQRTERGDSAVYLCASSLSLAGYNEQFFGPGTRLTVL.

This clone was seen only once. CDR3 in amino acids: CASSLTSYEQYF. The DNA for the CDR3 is TGTGCCAGCAGCTTAACTTCCTACGAGCAGTACTTC. The chain uses TRBV11-2 and TRBJ2-7, with D hard to call. Trimming cost V 2 bases and J 1 base, with 3 bases left between them. The CDR3 has 12 amino acids. Germline CDR1 and CDR2: SGHAT and FQNNGV.

This clone has only a few counts. V is TRBV3-1 (or the pseudogene TRBV3-2) and J is TRBJ2-7, with D tentatively TRBD1 (6 bases). Trimming stripped 6 bases from V and 2 bases from J, with 14 bases between. The V gene's germline CDR1 is LGHDT and CDR2 YNNKEL (reference sequence). This CDR3 comprises 14 residues. The DNA of the CDR3 is TGTGCCAGCAGTAACCGGGACAAGACCTACGAGCAGTACTTC. It specifies CASSNRDKTYEQYF.

This sequence joins TRBV5-1 and TRBJ1-4; D may be TRBD1 (5 bases). With 4 bases removed from V and 0 bases from J, the gap between germline ends came to 10 bases. CDR3 size: 15 residues. Germline V CDR1 and CDR2: SGHRS, YFSETQ. CDR3 sequence: CASSPTAPTNEKLFF. The CDR3 DNA sequence: TGCGCCAGCAGCCCGACAGCCCCAACTAATGAAAAACTGTTTTTT.

V is TRBV19 and J is TRBJ1-2, with 7 nucleotides matching TRBD1. V gave up 4 bases and J gave up 4 bases; unmatched junction bases: 9. The CDR3 has 15 residues. Germline V gene data show CDR1 as LNHDA and CDR2 as SQIVND (reference sequence). CDR3 region: CASSTAGTALYGYTF. CDR3 DNA: TGTGCCAGTAGTACGGCCGGGACAGCGCTCTATGGCTACACCTTC. The full variable domain, its missing parts supplied by reference TRBV19 and TRBJ1-2, is DGGITQSPKYLFRKEGQNVTLSCEQNLNHDAMYWYRQDPGQGLRLIYYSQIVNDFQKGDIAEGYSVSREKKESFPLTVTSAQKNPTAFYLCASSTAGTALYGYTFGSGTRLTVV.

V and J are TRBV5-6 and TRBJ2-3; TRBD2 is a possible D gene (6 bases). Trimming shortened V by 2 bases and J by 2 bases, and 9 bases separated the two germline ends. The CDR3 runs to 14 residues. Germline CDR1 reads SGHDT; CDR2 reads YYEEEE. The CDR3 region has the DNA TGTGCCAGCAGCTTTGGAGGGCCCACAGATACGCAGTATTTT. Amino acids: CASSFGGPTDTQYF.

The chain combines TRBV27 with TRBJ2-7; weak D call: TRBD2 (5 bases). The CDR3 is 14 amino acids. Trimming cost V 5 bases and J 0 bases, with 11 bases left between them. Germline values: CDR1 MNHEY, CDR2 SMNVEV (reference sequence). The CDR3 loop reads CASSPRATSYEQYF. As DNA, the CDR3 is TGTGCCAGCAGTCCGCGGGCGACCTCCTACGAGCAGTACTTC.

This clone was seen only a few times. V gene TRBV10-1 combines with J gene TRBJ1-3; a possible D gene is TRBD1 (6 bases). Per germline, CDR1 WNHNN and CDR2 SYGVQD (reference sequence). V gave up 5 bases and J gave up 1 base, with 6 bases separating them. This CDR3 is 13 amino acids long. The CDR3 bases are TGCGCCAGCAGTACAGGGTCTGGAAACACCATATATTTT. Translation gives CASSTGSGNTIYF.

The V gene is TRBV11-2, the J gene TRBJ2-7; possibly TRBD2 for D (6 bases). Germline V lookup: CDR1 SGHAT, CDR2 FQNNGV. The ends were cut back, 2 bases at V and 4 bases at J, with 12 bases in the middle. The CDR3 consists of 14 residues. The CDR3 loop is CASSLSTGGYEQYF. Written as DNA, the CDR3 is TGTGCCAGCAGCTTATCCACCGGGGGTTACGAGCAGTACTTC.

V gene TRBV5-1 combines with J gene TRBJ1-5; no clear D gene. The CDR3 runs to 15 residues. Trimming shortened V by 0 bases and J by 4 bases, and 11 bases separated the two germline ends. Germline CDR1 and CDR2: SGHRS and YFSETQ. The CDR3 DNA reads as TGCGCCAGCAGCTTGGAGGGCCGGGAAAATCAGCCCCAGCATTTT. Translated, it gives CASSLEGRENQPQHF.

The V and J genes are TRBV9 and TRBJ1-2; 8 bases match TRBD1. The CDR3 is 17 residues long. Germline trimming cut 4 bases from V and 0 bases from J; bases unmatched to any gene: 11. Germline values: CDR1 SGDLS, CDR2 YYNGEE. The CDR3 reads CASSTRTGRETNYGYTF. The CDR3 nucleotides read TGTGCCAGCAGCACCCGGACAGGGAGGGAGACTAACTATGGCTACACCTTC.

The chain carries TRBV5-1 and TRBJ2-1; 11 bases line up with TRBD2. Trimming at V came to 4 bases and at J to 3 bases, leaving 6 bases not matched to a gene. The germline V gene encodes CDR1 SGHRS and CDR2 YFSETQ. The CDR3 loop spans 16 amino acids. CDR3 region: CASSAAGTSGYNEQFF. For the CDR3, the DNA is TGCGCCAGCAGCGCGGCCGGGACTAGCGGCTACAATGAGCAGTTCTTC.

The V and J genes are TRBV19 and TRBJ2-1; TRBD1 might be the D (5 bases). The V end was cut by 3 bases, the J end by 5 bases, with 20 bases between. This CDR3 has 17 residues. CDR1 is LNHDA and CDR2 is SQIVND in the germline V gene (reference sequence). CDR3 in DNA: TGTGCCAGTAGTATGTTGATTGACAGCATAAATCACAATGAGCAGTTCTTC. Translating gives CASSMLIDSINHNEQFF.

The gene calls are TRBV7-6 and TRBJ2-5, with 9 bases that match TRBD2. The ends lost 7 bases at V and 5 bases at J; junction bases unmatched: 14. Germline V gives CDR1 SGHVS, CDR2 FNYEAQ. This CDR3 is 16 amino acids long. The CDR3 coding sequence is TGTGCCAGCAAACTCGGGGCTAGCGGGGTTCGGGAGACCCAGTACTTC. Its translation is CASKLGASGVRETQYF.

The genes are TRBV29-1 and TRBJ2-1; weak D call: TRBD2 (6 bases). V lost 7 bases to trimming and J lost 4 bases, with 17 bases between them. The CDR3 length is 14 residues. The germline V gene encodes CDR1 SQVTM and CDR2 ANQGSEA. The CDR3 loop reads CSGQRLGLYNEQFF. Written as DNA, the CDR3 is TGCAGCGGCCAGAGACTAGGGCTTTACAATGAGCAGTTCTTC.

This chain joins TRBV5-1 and TRBJ1-6, with 7 bases that match TRBD1. The CDR3 is 15 amino acids. Trimming took 4 bases from V and 5 from J; bases not matched to a gene: 6. The V gene's germline CDR1 is SGHRS and CDR2 YFSETQ. CDR3 bases: TGCGCCAGCAGCCTACCGGGACAGCATAATTCACCCCTCCACTTT. It yields the protein CASSLPGQHNSPLHF.

This clone has a single count. The chain is built from TRBV27 and TRBJ1-5, with D perhaps matching TRBD1 (5 bases). The CDR3 runs to 16 residues. Germline values: CDR1 MNHEY, CDR2 SMNVEV (reference sequence). V lost 2 bases and J 2 bases, leaving 13 bases between the germline ends. The CDR3 sequence: CASSLSRVDGNQPQHF. CDR3 bases: TGTGCCAGCAGTTTAAGCAGGGTAGACGGCAATCAGCCCCAGCATTTT.

V is TRBV9 and J is TRBJ1-4; TRBD1 matches at 7 bases. After removal of 4 bases from V and 6 bases from J, the junction contained 6 bases not matched to a gene. Per the germline V gene, CDR1 is SGDLS and CDR2 is YYNGEE. The CDR3 is 14 amino acids. CDR3 residues: CASSPRQGDEKLFF. The DNA for the CDR3 is TGTGCCAGCAGCCCCCGACAGGGCGATGAAAAACTGTTTTTT.

This clone was seen once. J is TRBJ2-7 and V is TRBV10-1; a possible D gene is TRBD1 (5 bases). The CDR3 is 13 amino acids. Germline CDR1 and CDR2: WNHNN and SYGVQD (reference sequence). Trimming pared 2 bases from V and 7 bases from J, leaving 12 bases between. CDR3 amino acids: CASSEQGKQEQYF. The CDR3 nucleotides read TGCGCCAGCAGTGAGCAGGGTAAGCAGGAGCAGTACTTC.

V usage is TRBV2 and J usage is TRBJ2-5; perhaps TRBD1 as D (5 bases). CDR3 size: 15 residues. CDR1 SNHLY and CDR2 FYNNEI come from the germline V gene. Trimming stripped 3 bases from V and 2 bases from J, with 13 bases between. CDR3 coding DNA: TGTGCCAGCAGTGAGGATATCAGGGCACAAGAGACCCAGTACTTC. Translated: CASSEDIRAQETQYF.

The rearrangement links TRBV9 to TRBJ1-4; 8 nucleotides align to TRBD1. The CDR3 loop spans 16 amino acids. J lost 3 bases, V lost 0 bases, and 4 bases had no gene match. Germline V gene lookup returns CDR1 SGDLS and CDR2 YYNGEE. The CDR3 bases are TGTGCCAGCAGCGTAGATCAGGGGGCAGCTAATGAAAAACTGTTTTTT. As protein: CASSVDQGAANEKLFF.

The chain combines TRBV3-1 (or the pseudogene TRBV3-2) with TRBJ2-5; 11 nucleotides match TRBD2. CDR3 size: 15 residues. The germline CDR1 and CDR2 sequences are LGHDT and YNNKEL (reference sequence). Losses at the gene ends were 3 bases for V and 4 bases for J; bases not matched to a gene: 4. As DNA, the CDR3 is TGTGCCAGCAGCCAGTATACTAGCGGGGGAGAGACCCAGTACTTC. Its protein product is CASSQYTSGGETQYF.

The chain uses TRBV19 and TRBJ2-5; tentative D call: TRBD1 (5 bases). V was shortened by 1 base and J by 4 bases, with 13 bases between the two germline ends. The length of the CDR3 is 15 residues. Germline values: CDR1 LNHDA, CDR2 SQIVND (reference sequence). The CDR3 DNA reads TGTGCCAGTAGTATAGTAGGGGCAGTTCGAGAGACCCAGTACTTC. It translates to CASSIVGAVRETQYF.

V gene TRBV12-1 combines with J gene TRBJ2-1; the DNA was not used to check the table's D call, TRBD2. TRBV12-1 is a recognized pseudogene. This CDR3 contains 16 residues. The chain's CDR3 is CASSLLPGGSPDEQFF. In DNA, the CDR3 is TGTGCCAGCAGCTTGCTACCGGGGGGCAGCCCGGATGAGCAGTTCTTC.

This clone appeared a few times. This chain joins TRBV5-1 and TRBJ2-2; weak D call: TRBD2 (5 bases). This CDR3 has 15 amino acids. Germline-derived CDR1 and CDR2 are SGHRS and YFSETQ. The ends were cut back, 0 bases at V and 5 bases at J, with 11 bases in the middle. The CDR3 region has the DNA TGCGCCAGCAGCTTGGCAATAGGCGGGACCGGGGAGCTGTTTTTT. This sequence encodes CASSLAIGGTGELFF.